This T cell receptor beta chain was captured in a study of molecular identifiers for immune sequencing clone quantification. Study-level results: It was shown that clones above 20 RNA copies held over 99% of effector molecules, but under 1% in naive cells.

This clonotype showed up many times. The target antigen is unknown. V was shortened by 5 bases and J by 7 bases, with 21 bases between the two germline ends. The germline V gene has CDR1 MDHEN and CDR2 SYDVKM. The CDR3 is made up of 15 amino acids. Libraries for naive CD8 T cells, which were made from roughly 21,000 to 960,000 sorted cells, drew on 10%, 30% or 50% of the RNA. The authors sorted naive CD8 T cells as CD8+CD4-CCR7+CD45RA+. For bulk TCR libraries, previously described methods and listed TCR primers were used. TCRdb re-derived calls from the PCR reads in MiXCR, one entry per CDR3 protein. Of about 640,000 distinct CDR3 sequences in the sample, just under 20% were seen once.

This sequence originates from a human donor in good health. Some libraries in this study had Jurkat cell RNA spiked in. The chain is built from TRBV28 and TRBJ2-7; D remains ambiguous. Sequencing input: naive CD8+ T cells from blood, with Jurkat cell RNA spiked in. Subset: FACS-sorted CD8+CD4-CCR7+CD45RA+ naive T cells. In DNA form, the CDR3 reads TGTGCCAGCAGTCCAACCGGACCCACGGCTGGTGAGCAGTACTTC. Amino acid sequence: CASSPTGPTAGEQYF.